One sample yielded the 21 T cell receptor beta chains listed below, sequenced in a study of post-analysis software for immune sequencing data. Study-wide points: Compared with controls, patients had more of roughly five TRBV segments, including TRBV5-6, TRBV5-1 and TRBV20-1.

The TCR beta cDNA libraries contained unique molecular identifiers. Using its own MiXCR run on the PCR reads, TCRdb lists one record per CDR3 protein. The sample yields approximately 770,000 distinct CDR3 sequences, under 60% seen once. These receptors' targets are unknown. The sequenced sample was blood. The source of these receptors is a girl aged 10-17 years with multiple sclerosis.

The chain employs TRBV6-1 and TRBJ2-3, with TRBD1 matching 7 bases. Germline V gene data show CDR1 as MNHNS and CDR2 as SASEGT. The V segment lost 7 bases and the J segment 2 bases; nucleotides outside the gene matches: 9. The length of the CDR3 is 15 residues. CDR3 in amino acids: CASNRDRSYTDTQYF. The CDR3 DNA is TGTGCCAGCAATCGGGACAGAAGCTACACAGATACGCAGTATTTT.

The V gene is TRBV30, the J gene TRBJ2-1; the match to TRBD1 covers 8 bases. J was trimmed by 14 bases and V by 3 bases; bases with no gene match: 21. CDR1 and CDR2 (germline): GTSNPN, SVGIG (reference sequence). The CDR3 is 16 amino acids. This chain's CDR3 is CAWSTLTGGSRGREFF. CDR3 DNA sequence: TGTGCCTGGAGCACACTCACAGGGGGATCTAGGGGACGTGAGTTCTTC.

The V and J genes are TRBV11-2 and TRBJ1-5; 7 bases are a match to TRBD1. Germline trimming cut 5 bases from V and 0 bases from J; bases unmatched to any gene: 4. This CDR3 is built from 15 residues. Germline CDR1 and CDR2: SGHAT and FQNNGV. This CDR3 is CASSAGQFSNQPQHF. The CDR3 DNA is TGTGCCAGCAGCGCGGGACAGTTTAGCAATCAGCCCCAGCATTTT.

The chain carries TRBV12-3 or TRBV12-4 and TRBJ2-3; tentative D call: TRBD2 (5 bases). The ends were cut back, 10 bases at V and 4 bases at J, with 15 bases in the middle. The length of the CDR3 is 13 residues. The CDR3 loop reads CATSRARADTQYF. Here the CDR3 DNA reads TGTGCCACCTCTCGAGCGAGGGCAGATACGCAGTATTTT.

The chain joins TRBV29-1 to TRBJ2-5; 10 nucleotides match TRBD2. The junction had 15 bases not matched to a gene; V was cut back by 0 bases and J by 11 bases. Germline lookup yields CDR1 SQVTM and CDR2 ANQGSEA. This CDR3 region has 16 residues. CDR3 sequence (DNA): TGCAGCGTTGAAGATTCCGGGACTAGCGCGGAGGATGAGCAGTACTTC. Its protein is CSVEDSGTSAEDEQYF.

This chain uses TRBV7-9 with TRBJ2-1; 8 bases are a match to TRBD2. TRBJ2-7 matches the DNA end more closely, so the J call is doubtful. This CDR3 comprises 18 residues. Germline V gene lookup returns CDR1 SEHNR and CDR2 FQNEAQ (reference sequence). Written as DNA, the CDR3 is TGTGCCAGCAGCCCTAGGGACAAAATAGCGGGACTATCCTACGAGCAGTACTTC. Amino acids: CASSPRDKIAGLSYEQYF.

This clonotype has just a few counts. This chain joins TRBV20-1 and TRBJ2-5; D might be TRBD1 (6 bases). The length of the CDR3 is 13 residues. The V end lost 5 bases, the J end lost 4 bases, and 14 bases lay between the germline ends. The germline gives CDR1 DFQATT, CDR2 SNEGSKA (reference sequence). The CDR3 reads CSAPQGPRETQYF. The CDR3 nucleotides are TGCAGTGCTCCACAGGGACCGCGAGAGACCCAGTACTTC.

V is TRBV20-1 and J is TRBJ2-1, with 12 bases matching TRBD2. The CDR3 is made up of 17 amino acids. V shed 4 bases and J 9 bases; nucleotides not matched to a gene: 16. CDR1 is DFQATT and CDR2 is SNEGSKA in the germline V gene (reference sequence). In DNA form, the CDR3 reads TGCAGTGCTACCACGTCTAGGGAGACTAGCGGGAGATCTGAGCAGTTCTTC. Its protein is CSATTSRETSGRSEQFF.

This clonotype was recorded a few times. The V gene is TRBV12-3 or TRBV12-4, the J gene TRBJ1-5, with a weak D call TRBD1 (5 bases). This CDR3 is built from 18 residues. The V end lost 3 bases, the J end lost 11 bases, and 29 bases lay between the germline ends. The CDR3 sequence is CASSFGALRRGRGSAQHF. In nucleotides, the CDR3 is TGTGCCAGCAGTTTTGGCGCCCTTAGGAGGGGACGGGGTTCGGCCCAGCATTTT.

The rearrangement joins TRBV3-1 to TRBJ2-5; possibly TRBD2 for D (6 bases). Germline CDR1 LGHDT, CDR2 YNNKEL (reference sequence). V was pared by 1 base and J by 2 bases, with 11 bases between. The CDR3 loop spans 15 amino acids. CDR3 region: CASSQGYSGQETQYF. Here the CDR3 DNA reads TGTGCCAGCAGCCAAGGGTACAGCGGGCAAGAGACCCAGTACTTC.

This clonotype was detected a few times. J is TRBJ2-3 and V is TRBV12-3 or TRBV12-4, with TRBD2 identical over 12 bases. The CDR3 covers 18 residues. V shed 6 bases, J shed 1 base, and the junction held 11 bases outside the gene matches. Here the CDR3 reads CASSPSSGRAFGTDTQYF. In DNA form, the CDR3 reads TGTGCCAGCAGCCCATCTAGCGGGAGGGCCTTTGGCACAGATACGCAGTATTTT.

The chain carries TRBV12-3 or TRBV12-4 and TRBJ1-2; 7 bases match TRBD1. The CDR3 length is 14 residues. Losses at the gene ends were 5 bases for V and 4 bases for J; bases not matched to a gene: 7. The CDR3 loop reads CASSETGRLYGYTF. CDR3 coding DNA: TGTGCCAGCAGTGAGACAGGGAGGCTCTATGGCTACACCTTC.

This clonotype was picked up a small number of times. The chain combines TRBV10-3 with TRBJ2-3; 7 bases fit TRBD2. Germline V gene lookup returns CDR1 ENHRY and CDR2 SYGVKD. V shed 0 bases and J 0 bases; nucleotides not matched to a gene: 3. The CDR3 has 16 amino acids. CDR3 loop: CAISESGGLSTDTQYF. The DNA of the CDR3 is TGTGCCATCAGTGAGTCGGGAGGGTTGAGCACAGATACGCAGTATTTT.

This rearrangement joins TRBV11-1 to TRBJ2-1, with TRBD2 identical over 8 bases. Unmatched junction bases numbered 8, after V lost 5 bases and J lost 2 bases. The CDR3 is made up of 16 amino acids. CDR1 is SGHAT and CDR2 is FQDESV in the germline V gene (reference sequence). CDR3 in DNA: TGTGCCAGCAGCCACCTTAGCGGGGAACCCTACAATGAGCAGTTCTTC. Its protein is CASSHLSGEPYNEQFF.

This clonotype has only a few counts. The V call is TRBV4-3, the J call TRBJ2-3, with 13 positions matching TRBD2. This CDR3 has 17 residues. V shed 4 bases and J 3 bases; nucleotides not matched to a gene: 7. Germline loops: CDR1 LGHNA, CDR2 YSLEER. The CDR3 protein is CASSPKGTSGATDTQYF. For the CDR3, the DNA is TGCGCCAGCAGCCCAAAAGGGACTAGCGGGGCAACAGATACGCAGTATTTT.

CDR3: CASTLDRGGYTF. Here the CDR3 DNA reads TGCGCCAGCACCTTGGACAGGGGGGGCTACACCTTC. The V call is TRBV10-2, the J call TRBJ1-2; 10 nucleotides match TRBD1. V lost 7 bases and J lost 8; bases outside the gene matches: 4. The germline V gene encodes CDR1 WSHSY and CDR2 SAAADI. This CDR3 contains 12 residues.

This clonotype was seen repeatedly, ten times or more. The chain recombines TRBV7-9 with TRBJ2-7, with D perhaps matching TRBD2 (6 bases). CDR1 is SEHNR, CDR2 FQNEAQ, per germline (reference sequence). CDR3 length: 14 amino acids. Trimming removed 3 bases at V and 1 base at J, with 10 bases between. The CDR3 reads CASSFPGTSYEQYF. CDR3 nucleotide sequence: TGTGCCAGCAGCTTTCCCGGGACTTCCTACGAGCAGTACTTC.

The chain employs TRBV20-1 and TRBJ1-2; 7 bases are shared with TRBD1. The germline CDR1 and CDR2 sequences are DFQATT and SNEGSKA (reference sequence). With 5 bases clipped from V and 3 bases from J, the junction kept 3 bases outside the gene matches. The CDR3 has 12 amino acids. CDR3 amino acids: CSAPTGYYGYTF. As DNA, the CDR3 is TGCAGTGCTCCGACAGGGTACTATGGCTACACCTTC.

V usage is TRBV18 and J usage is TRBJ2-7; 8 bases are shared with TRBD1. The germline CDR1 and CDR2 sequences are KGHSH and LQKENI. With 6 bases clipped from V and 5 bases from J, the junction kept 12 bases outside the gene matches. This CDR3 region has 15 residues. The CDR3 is CASSPYGQGLDEQYF. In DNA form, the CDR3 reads TGTGCCAGCTCTCCGTATGGACAGGGACTCGACGAGCAGTACTTC.

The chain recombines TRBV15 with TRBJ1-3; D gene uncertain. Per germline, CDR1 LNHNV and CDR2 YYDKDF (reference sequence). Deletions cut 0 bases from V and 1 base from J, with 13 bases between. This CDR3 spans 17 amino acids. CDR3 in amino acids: CATSRDLGLPSGNTIYF. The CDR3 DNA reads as TGTGCCACCAGCAGAGACTTGGGTCTCCCGTCTGGAAACACCATATATTTT.

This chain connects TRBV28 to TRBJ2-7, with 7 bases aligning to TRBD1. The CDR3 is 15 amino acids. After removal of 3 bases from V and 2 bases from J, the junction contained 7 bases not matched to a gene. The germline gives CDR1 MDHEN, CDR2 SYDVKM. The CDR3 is CASSFSRGSAYEQYF. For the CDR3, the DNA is TGTGCCAGCAGTTTTTCCAGGGGGAGTGCCTACGAGCAGTACTTC.